The 23 T cell receptor beta chains below come from one sample, sequenced in a study of long-term antiretroviral therapy in people with HIV. Researchers ran immunoSEQ v3.0 at survey level. Using immunoSEQ multiplex PCR, the repertoire was profiled, and TCRdb retains in-frame clones only, with some absent. The top ten hold about 4.4% of the sample, which has some 30,000 clones, roughly 85% seen once. Sequencing was performed on unsorted PBMCs, taken about 3.3 years after starting antiretroviral therapy. The receptors originated from a man younger than 35 with HIV.

This clone was recorded a few times. This chain joins TRBV2 and TRBJ1-2; TRBD1 might be the D (5 bases). CDR3 length: 14 residues. Germline values: CDR1 SNHLY, CDR2 FYNNEI. V lost 4 bases and J lost 3, with 12 bases in between. The CDR3 bases are TGTGCCAGCAGTGTCCCTGGGACGGACTATGGCTACACCTTC. It translates to CASSVPGTDYGYTF.

This chain uses TRBV28 with TRBJ2-5; D not resolved. Germline V gene data show CDR1 as MDHEN and CDR2 as SYDVKM. Trimming stripped 4 bases from V and 7 bases from J, with 16 bases between. The CDR3 is 14 residues long. The CDR3, as DNA: TGTGCCAGCAGTTCAGGTTATACAGACGGGACCCAGTACTTC. It specifies CASSSGYTDGTQYF.

The V and J genes are TRBV7-2 and TRBJ1-5, with 7 bases that match TRBD1. The CDR3 runs to 17 residues. CDR1 is SGHTA and CDR2 is FQGNSA in the germline V gene. Trimming removed 1 base from V and 0 bases from J; junction bases left unmatched: 6. CDR3 coding DNA: TGTGCCAGCAGCTTAGGGTCCAGGGGGGATAGCAATCAGCCCCAGCATTTT. Protein sequence: CASSLGSRGDSNQPQHF.

The chain recombines TRBV9 with TRBJ2-1, with 8 bases identical to TRBD2. Unmatched junction bases numbered 5, after V lost 6 bases and J lost 0 bases. The CDR3 covers 15 residues. Germline CDR1 and CDR2: SGDLS and YYNGEE. CDR3 bases: TGTGCCAGCACCCCGGGGGGGAGCTCCTACAATGAGCAGTTCTTC. It yields the protein CASTPGGSSYNEQFF.

The rearrangement links TRBV18 to TRBJ1-1; D is unclear. Trimming left V 4 bases short and J 1 base short, with 10 bases between. Germline loops: CDR1 KGHSH, CDR2 LQKENI. The CDR3 runs 14 residues. CDR3 DNA: TGTGCCAGCTCACTGTTGAGGGAGAACACTGAAGCTTTCTTT. Translating gives CASSLLRENTEAFF. The full variable domain, with the rest looked up from reference TRBV18 and TRBJ1-1, is NAGVMQNPRHLVRRRGQEARLRCSPMKGHSHVYWYRQLPEEGLKFMVYLQKENIIDESGMPKERFSAEFPKEGPSILRIQQVVRGDSAAYFCASSLLRENTEAFFGQGTRLTVV.

As to this clone: A junction end diverges from the germline sequence, so it may reflect a read error. The V call is TRBV2, the J call TRBJ2-7; TRBD1 aligns across 8 bases. This CDR3 spans 11 amino acids. Germline V gene lookup returns CDR1 SNHLY and CDR2 FYNNEI. The CDR3: CASSERDRGIF. The CDR3 nucleotides are TGTGCCAGCAGTGAACGCGACAGGGGAATCTTC.

The rearrangement links TRBV4-1 to TRBJ1-5, with D possibly TRBD1 on 5 matching bases. Trimming left V 0 bases short and J 5 bases short, with 11 bases between. Germline CDR1 and CDR2: MGHRA and YSYEKL. The CDR3 totals 15 residues. The CDR3 reads CASSQDQTAYQPQHF. In DNA, the CDR3 is TGCGCCAGCAGCCAAGATCAGACAGCCTATCAGCCCCAGCATTTT.

This chain links TRBV5-1 with TRBJ2-7; D is unclear. Per the germline V gene, CDR1 is SGHRS and CDR2 is YFSETQ. Trimming stripped 4 bases from V and 5 bases from J, with 16 bases between. This CDR3 is built from 14 residues. CDR3 bases: TGCGCCAGCAGCCCCCAACCTATGGGGAACGAGCAGTACTTC. Residues: CASSPQPMGNEQYF.

This chain links TRBV29-1 with TRBJ2-1, with TRBD1 identical over 9 bases. Trimming at V came to 5 bases and at J to 4 bases, leaving 12 bases not matched to a gene. The CDR3 runs to 16 residues. Germline V gene sequence: CDR1 SQVTM, CDR2 ANQGSEA. CDR3 nucleotides: TGCAGCGTTACTACAGCCGGACAGGGGAGTTACAATGAGCAGTTCTTC. Translating it yields CSVTTAGQGSYNEQFF.

The chain carries TRBV5-6 and TRBJ1-2; no definite D call. The CDR3 loop spans 13 amino acids. The V end lost 3 bases, the J end lost 0 bases, and 6 bases lay between the germline ends. Germline V CDR1 and CDR2: SGHDT, YYEEEE. CDR3 residues: CASSSGTNYGYTF. DNA for the CDR3: TGTGCCAGCAGCTCCGGGACTAACTATGGCTACACCTTC.

The chain uses TRBV4-3 and TRBJ2-7; perhaps TRBD2 as D (6 bases). Trimming left V 0 bases short and J 2 bases short, with 11 bases between. CDR1 and CDR2 from the germline V gene are LGHNA and YSLEER. The CDR3 covers 15 residues. The CDR3 region is CASSQDRGTTYEQYF. Written as DNA, the CDR3 is TGCGCCAGCAGCCAAGATCGGGGGACCACCTACGAGCAGTACTTC.

The chain uses TRBV27 and TRBJ2-7; unclear D gene. This CDR3 comprises 14 residues. Germline V gene lookup returns CDR1 MNHEY and CDR2 SMNVEV (reference sequence). V was shortened by 2 bases and J by 4 bases, with 12 bases between the two germline ends. The CDR3 protein is CASSLKHLGYEQYF. CDR3 coding DNA: TGTGCCAGCAGTTTAAAGCATTTAGGGTACGAGCAGTACTTC.

This clone was seen more than once but under ten times. The chain couples TRBV28 to TRBJ1-5; perhaps TRBD1 as D (5 bases). Germline V gene data show CDR1 as MDHEN and CDR2 as SYDVKM. The CDR3 contains 17 residues. V was trimmed by 7 bases and J by 2 bases, leaving 21 bases between them. DNA for the CDR3: TGTGCCAGCAAGGAGGGGTCGCGACTCGGAGGCAATCAGCCCCAGCATTTT. As protein: CASKEGSRLGGNQPQHF.

The chain is built from TRBV2 and TRBJ2-2; 14 nucleotides agree with TRBD2. The V gene's germline CDR1 is SNHLY and CDR2 FYNNEI. This CDR3 region has 15 residues. With V trimmed by 5 bases and J by 6 bases, 2 bases remained unmatched. The CDR3 sequence: CASSPTSGRAGELFF. CDR3 in DNA: TGTGCCAGCAGTCCGACTAGCGGGAGGGCCGGGGAGCTGTTTTTT. Together with reference TRBV2 and TRBJ2-2, the CDR3 gives the full variable domain: EPEVTQTPSHQVTQMGQEVILRCVPISNHLYFYWYRQILGQKVEFLVSFYNNEISEKSEIFDDQFSVERPDGSNFTLKIRSTKLEDSAMYFCASSPTSGRAGELFFGEGSRLTVL.

The CDR3 sequence: CASSLDRTEIPNEQFF. CDR3 DNA sequence: TGCGCCAGCAGCTTGGATAGGACAGAGATACCCAATGAGCAGTTCTTC. The chain carries TRBV5-1 and TRBJ2-1; TRBD1 is a possible D gene (6 bases). V was pared by 0 bases and J by 6 bases, with 16 bases between. Germline V gene data show CDR1 as SGHRS and CDR2 as YFSETQ. CDR3 size: 16 residues. The entire variable domain, with the rest obtained from reference TRBV5-1 and TRBJ2-1, is as follows: KAGVTQTPRYLIKTRGQQVTLSCSPISGHRSVSWYQQTPGQGLQFLFEYFSETQRNKGNFPGRFSGRQFSNSRSEMNVSTLELGDSALYLCASSLDRTEIPNEQFFGPGTRLTVL.

The table lists this clone with a count of one. The chain carries TRBV5-1 and TRBJ2-7, with a weak D call TRBD2 (7 bases). This CDR3 spans 18 amino acids. Germline loops: CDR1 SGHRS, CDR2 YFSETQ. Trimming removed 0 bases from V and 4 bases from J, with 23 bases in between. The DNA of the CDR3 is TGCGCCAGCAGCTTGGATAGGGGGGGCATAAGCACCGCTTACGAGCAGTACTTC. Translating gives CASSLDRGGISTAYEQYF.

V is TRBV18 and J is TRBJ2-7, with 10 nucleotides matching TRBD1. The trim removed 4 bases at V and 3 bases at J, leaving 3 bases unmatched. Germline V lookup: CDR1 KGHSH, CDR2 LQKENI. The CDR3 loop spans 14 amino acids. The CDR3 DNA reads TGTGCCAGCTCACAGGACAGGGGGTTCTACGAGCAGTACTTC. Translated, it gives CASSQDRGFYEQYF.

This chain links TRBV6-5 with TRBJ2-7, with D uncertain. Germline V lookup: CDR1 MNHEY, CDR2 SVGAGI. Between the trimmed V and J ends, which lost 0 bases and 3 bases, there was a span of 15 bases. The CDR3 contains 16 residues. This CDR3 is CASSYSMVQENYEQYF. The CDR3 DNA is TGTGCCAGCAGTTACTCGATGGTCCAGGAAAACTACGAGCAGTACTTC.

V gene TRBV5-4 combines with J gene TRBJ1-1; possibly TRBD1 for D (6 bases). In germline, CDR1 is SGHNT, CDR2 YYREEE (reference sequence). Trimming removed 2 bases from V and 5 bases from J, with 16 bases in between. The CDR3 contains 15 residues. The CDR3 loop reads CASSLGARGRTEAFF. CDR3 DNA sequence: TGTGCCAGCAGCTTAGGGGCGCGGGGGCGAACTGAAGCTTTCTTT. The full variable domain, completed using reference TRBV5-4 and TRBJ1-1, is ETGVTQSPTHLIKTRGQQVTLRCSSQSGHNTVSWYQQALGQGPQFIFQYYREEENGRGNFPPRFSGLQFPNYSSELNVNALELDDSALYLCASSLGARGRTEAFFGQGTRLTVV.

This clone was observed once. CDR3 bases: TGTGCCACCAGTGGTGCTAGCGATGGCACAGATACGCAGTATTTT. Translated: CATSGASDGTDTQYF. The J gene is TRBJ2-3, the V gene TRBV15; TRBD2 might be the D (6 bases). The CDR3 has 15 amino acids. V was pared by 6 bases and J by 1 base, with 14 bases between. Germline V CDR1 and CDR2: LNHNV, YYDKDF (reference sequence).

CDR3 coding DNA: TGTGCCAGCAGTGAATTGGGGGGACAGGGGAACTATGGCTACACCTTC. As protein: CASSELGGQGNYGYTF. The V call is TRBV6-1, the J call TRBJ1-2; 10 bases fit TRBD1. There are 16 residues in the CDR3. Losses at the gene ends were 2 bases for V and 2 bases for J; bases not matched to a gene: 5. The germline gives CDR1 MNHNS, CDR2 SASEGT.

The chain recombines TRBV19 with TRBJ2-1, with D tentatively TRBD2 (6 bases). Germline V gene sequence: CDR1 LNHDA, CDR2 SQIVND (reference sequence). V dropped 6 bases and J dropped 7 bases, with 16 bases sitting between them. The CDR3 spans 14 residues. The CDR3 sequence is CASSWRGMGNEQFF. CDR3 nucleotides: TGTGCCAGTAGCTGGCGGGGTATGGGGAATGAGCAGTTCTTC. Drawing the rest from reference TRBV19 and TRBJ2-1, the complete variable domain is DGGITQSPKYLFRKEGQNVTLSCEQNLNHDAMYWYRQDPGQGLRLIYYSQIVNDFQKGDIAEGYSVSREKKESFPLTVTSAQKNPTAFYLCASSWRGMGNEQFFGPGTRLTVL.

The chain joins TRBV5-1 to TRBJ2-7; a weak D match, TRBD1 (5 bases). Looked up from germline, CDR1 is SGHRS and CDR2 is YFSETQ. The CDR3 totals 15 residues. V gave up 0 bases and J gave up 1 base, with 11 bases separating them. CDR3 region: CASSLEPGMSYEQYF. In DNA form, the CDR3 reads TGCGCCAGCAGCTTGGAACCAGGGATGTCCTACGAGCAGTACTTC.